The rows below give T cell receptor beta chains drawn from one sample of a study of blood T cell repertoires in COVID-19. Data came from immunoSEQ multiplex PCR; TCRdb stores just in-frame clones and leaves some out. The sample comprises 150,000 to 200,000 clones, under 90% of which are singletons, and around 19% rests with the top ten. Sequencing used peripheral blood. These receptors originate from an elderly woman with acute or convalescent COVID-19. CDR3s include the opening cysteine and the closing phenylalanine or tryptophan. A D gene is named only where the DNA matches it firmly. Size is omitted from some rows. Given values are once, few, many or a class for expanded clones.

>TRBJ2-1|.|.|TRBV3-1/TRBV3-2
CASSQVSSEQFF
TGTGCCAGCAGCCAAGTTAGCAGTGAGCAGTTCTTC
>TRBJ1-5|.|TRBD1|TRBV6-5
CASSGTDLNQPQHF
TGTGCCAGCAGCGGGACAGACCTTAATCAGCCCCAGCATTTT
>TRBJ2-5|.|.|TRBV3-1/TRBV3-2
CASSQDKGTAETQYF
TGTGCCAGCAGCCAAGATAAGGGGACTGCAGAGACCCAGTACTTC
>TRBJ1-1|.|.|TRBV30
CAWIMQGLMNTEAFF
TGTGCCTGGATCATGCAGGGCCTGATGAACACTGAAGCTTTCTTT
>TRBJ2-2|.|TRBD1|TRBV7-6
CASSLAKAGGPGELFF
TGTGCCAGCAGCTTAGCAAAGGCAGGGGGCCCCGGGGAGCTGTTTTTT
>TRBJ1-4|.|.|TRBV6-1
CASSEYPRGNQKLFF
TGTGCCAGCAGTGAATATCCTCGAGGGAATCAGAAACTGTTTTTT
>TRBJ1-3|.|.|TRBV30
CAWSVVRGNTIYF
TGTGCCTGGAGTGTCGTCAGAGGAAACACCATATATTTT
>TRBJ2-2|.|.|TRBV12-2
CASRLASGPPRDRGTGELFF
TGTGCAAGTCGCTTGGCCTCTGGTCCCCCCCGGGACAGGGGAACCGGGGAGCTGTTTTTT
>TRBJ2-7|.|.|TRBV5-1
CASSSLGAVEQYF
TGCGCCAGCAGCTCACTGGGGGCGGTTGAGCAGTACTTC
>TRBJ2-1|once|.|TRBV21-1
CASSKALYSGSYNEQFF
TGTGCCAGCAGCAAAGCGCTATACAGCGGGAGCTACAATGAGCAGTTCTTC
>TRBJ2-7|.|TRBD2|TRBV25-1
CASTQSGVSSYEQYF
TGTGCCAGCACTCAAAGCGGGGTGAGCTCCTACGAGCAGTACTTC
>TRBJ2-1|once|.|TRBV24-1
CATSDTAGEYNEQFF
TGTGCCACCAGTGATACTGCCGGGGAATACAATGAGCAGTTCTTC
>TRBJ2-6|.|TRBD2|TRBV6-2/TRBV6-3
CASSYRGGLSGANVLTF
TGTGCCAGCAGTTATCGGGGGGGGCTTTCTGGGGCCAACGTCCTGACTTTC
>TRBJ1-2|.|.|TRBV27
CASSFRGAYGYTF
TGTGCCAGCAGTTTCCGGGGGGCCTATGGCTACACCTTC
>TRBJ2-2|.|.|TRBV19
CASSTQPGYANTGELFF
TGTGCCAGTAGTACTCAGCCGGGATACGCGAACACCGGGGAGCTGTTTTTT
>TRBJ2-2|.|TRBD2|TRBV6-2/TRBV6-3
CASSSLAGFANTGELFF
TGTGCCAGCAGTTCCCTAGCGGGGTTCGCGAACACCGGGGAGCTGTTTTTT
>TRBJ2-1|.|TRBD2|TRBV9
CASSIRLAGGPNEQFF
TGTGCCAGCAGCATCCGACTAGCGGGAGGGCCCAATGAGCAGTTCTTC
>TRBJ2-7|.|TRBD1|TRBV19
CASSPEQGGEQYF
TGTGCCAGTAGCCCAGAACAGGGGGGCGAGCAGTACTTC
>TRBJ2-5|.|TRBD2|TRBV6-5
CASSPSGRVGTQYF
TGTGCCAGCAGTCCCAGCGGGAGGGTCGGGACCCAGTACTTC
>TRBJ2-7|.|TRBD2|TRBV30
CAWSVERGGYEQYF
TGTGCCTGGAGTGTAGAGCGGGGGGGTTACGAGCAGTACTTC
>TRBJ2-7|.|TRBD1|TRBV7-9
CASSKSTGGIYEQYF
TGTGCCAGCAGCAAATCAACAGGGGGCATATACGAGCAGTACTTC
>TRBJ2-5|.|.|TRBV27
CASSLTTTPQETQYF
TGTGCCAGCAGTTTGACGACTACCCCGCAGGAGACCCAGTACTTC
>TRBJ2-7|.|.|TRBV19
CASSIEAGGRYEQYF
TGTGCCAGTAGTATAGAGGCCGGGGGTCGCTACGAGCAGTACTTC
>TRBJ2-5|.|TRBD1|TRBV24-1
CATSHPPGQGARETQYF
TGTGCCACCAGTCATCCTCCGGGACAGGGGGCTAGAGAGACCCAGTACTTC
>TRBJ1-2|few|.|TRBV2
CASSGIRKDGYTF
TGTGCCAGCAGCGGGATAAGAAAGGACGGCTACACCTTC
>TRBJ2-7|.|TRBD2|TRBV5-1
CASSLTAGSAYEQYF
TGCGCCAGCAGCCTAACAGCGGGATCGGCCTACGAGCAGTACTTC
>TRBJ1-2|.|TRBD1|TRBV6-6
CASSLGQMDYGYTF
TGTGCCAGCAGTTTGGGACAGATGGACTATGGCTACACCTTC
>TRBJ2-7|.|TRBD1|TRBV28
CASSSTGPYEQYF
TGTGCCAGCAGTTCGACAGGGCCCTACGAGCAGTACTTC
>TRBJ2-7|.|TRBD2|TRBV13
CASSSQTSGRTGEQYF
TGTGCCAGCAGCTCCCAGACTAGCGGGAGAACTGGCGAGCAGTACTTC
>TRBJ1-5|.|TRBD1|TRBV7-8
CASSLARGLVEPQHF
TGTGCCAGCAGCTTAGCCAGGGGGCTAGTGGAGCCCCAGCATTTT
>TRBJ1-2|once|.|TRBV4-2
CASSQDGAQGHSGYTF
TGTGCCAGCAGCCAAGATGGGGCACAGGGCCATTCTGGCTACACCTTC
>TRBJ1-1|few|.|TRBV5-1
CASKLQGSNTEAFF
TGCGCCAGCAAGCTACAGGGTTCGAACACTGAAGCTTTCTTT
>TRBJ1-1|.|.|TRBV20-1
CSASGVGQGLVQLAFF
TGCAGTGCTAGTGGGGTGGGGCAGGGATTAGTGCAATTGGCTTTCTTT
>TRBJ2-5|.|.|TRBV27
CASSHKETQYF
TGTGCCAGCAGTCACAAAGAGACCCAGTACTTC
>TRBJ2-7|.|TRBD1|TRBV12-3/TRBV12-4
CASGRGTASKQYF
TGTGCCAGCGGAAGGGGGACAGCAAGTAAGCAGTACTTC
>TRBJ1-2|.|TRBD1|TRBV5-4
CASSNRMTGVNYGYTF
TGTGCCAGCAGCAACCGGATGACAGGGGTAAACTATGGCTACACCTTC
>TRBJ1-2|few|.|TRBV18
CASSPDRFRGGYTF
TGTGCCAGCTCACCCGACAGGTTCAGAGGTGGCTACACCTTC
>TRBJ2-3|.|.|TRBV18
CASSPGGVSAYSTDTQYF
TGTGCCAGCTCGCCTGGAGGAGTGAGTGCCTATAGCACAGATACGCAGTATTTT
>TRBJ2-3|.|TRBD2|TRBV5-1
CASSKQRGAGDTQYF
TGCGCCAGCAGCAAACAGCGGGGGGCAGGCGATACGCAGTATTTT
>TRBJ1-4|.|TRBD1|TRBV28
CASSLLGQGAPEKLFF
TGTGCCAGCAGTCTCTTGGGACAGGGGGCGCCTGAAAAACTGTTTTTT
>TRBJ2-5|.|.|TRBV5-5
CASSQLLDSYQETQYF
TGTGCCAGCAGCCAACTTTTGGACAGTTACCAAGAGACCCAGTACTTC
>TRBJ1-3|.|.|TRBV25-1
CASIIFNKTLPGNTIYF
TGTGCCAGCATCATCTTCAACAAGACTCTTCCTGGAAACACCATATATTTT
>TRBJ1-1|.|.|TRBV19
CASSIDGDTEAFF
TGTGCCAGTAGTATAGACGGGGACACTGAAGCTTTCTTT